This T cell receptor beta chain was sequenced during a study of OX40 agonist ivuxolimab in advanced cancers. At the level of the study: The drug used for patients, ivuxolimab, was an agonistic anti-OX40 (CD134) antibody. Study conclusions and caveats: More expanded clones were seen, on average, in CD8+ T cells than in CD4+. With doses of 0.1 to 3.0 mg/kg, CD4+ and CD8+ blood T cells had undergone clonal expansion by week 6.

Profiled with immunoSEQ multiplex PCR; TCRdb holds only in-frame clones, not every one. The data hold approximately 120,000 clones, with 85% to 95% observed a single time. This clone was counted once. Its cognate antigen is unknown. Germline V gene data show CDR1 as MNHNS and CDR2 as SASEGT. This CDR3 is built from 15 residues. J was trimmed by 4 bases and V by 4 bases; bases with no gene match: 6. The clonotype originates from an adult with an advanced solid tumor such as melanoma, head and neck, liver or kidney cancer. The genes are TRBV6-1 and TRBJ1-3, with TRBD1 matching 8 bases. Sequencing used CD4+ or CD8+ T cells sorted from blood, obtained in a trial of the OX40 agonist ivuxolimab. The DNA for the CDR3 is TGTGCCAGCAGTGGGCAGGGGGCGGAAGGAAACACCATATATTTT. Amino acid sequence: CASSGQGAEGNTIYF.